Each of the 2 T cell receptor beta chains below was sequenced from the same sample in a study of blood T cell repertoires in COVID-19. Using immunoSEQ multiplex PCR, the repertoire was profiled, and TCRdb retains in-frame clones only, with some absent. The table lists around 130,000 clones, 80% to 90% of them singletons. The sample consisted of peripheral blood. The receptors originated from a woman between 55 and 75 years old with acute or convalescent COVID-19.

The chain uses TRBV19 and TRBJ1-4, with TRBD1 identical over 9 bases. Germline CDR1 LNHDA, CDR2 SQIVND (reference sequence). This CDR3 is built from 18 residues. V trimming: 3 bases; J trimming: 6 bases; junction bases outside the gene matches: 14. The CDR3 nucleotides are TGTGCCAGTAGTATCGGCCCGGGACAGGGCTTAGTGGATGAAAAACTGTTTTTT. It specifies CASSIGPGQGLVDEKLFF.

The chain links TRBV11-2 to TRBJ2-7, with 14 bases that match TRBD2. The length of the CDR3 is 18 residues. The ends lost 5 bases at V and 0 bases at J; junction bases unmatched: 9. Germline CDR1 is SGHAT and CDR2 is FQNNGV. This CDR3 is CASSPVGLAGGSSYEQYV. In nucleotides, the CDR3 is TGTGCCAGCAGCCCTGTTGGACTAGCGGGAGGTAGCTCCTACGAGCAGTACGTC.